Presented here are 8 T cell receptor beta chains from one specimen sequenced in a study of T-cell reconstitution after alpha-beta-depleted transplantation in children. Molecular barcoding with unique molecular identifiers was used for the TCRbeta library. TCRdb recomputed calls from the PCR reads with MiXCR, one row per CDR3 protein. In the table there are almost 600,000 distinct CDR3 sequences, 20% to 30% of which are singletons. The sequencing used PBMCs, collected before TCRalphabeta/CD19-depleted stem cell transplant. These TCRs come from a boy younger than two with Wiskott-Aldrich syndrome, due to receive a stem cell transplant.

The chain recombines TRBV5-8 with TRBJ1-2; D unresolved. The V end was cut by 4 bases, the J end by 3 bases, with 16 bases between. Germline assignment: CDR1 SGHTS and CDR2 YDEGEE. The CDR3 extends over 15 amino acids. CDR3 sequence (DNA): TGTGCCAGCAGCCTCTTACAATGGGAAGACTATGGCTACACCTTC. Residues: CASSLLQWEDYGYTF.

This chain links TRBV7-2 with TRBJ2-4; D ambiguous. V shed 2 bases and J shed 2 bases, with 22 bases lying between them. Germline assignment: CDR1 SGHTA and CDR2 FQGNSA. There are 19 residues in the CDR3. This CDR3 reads CASSLSGHPTSRSKNIQYF. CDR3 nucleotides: TGTGCCAGCAGCTTATCGGGTCACCCGACATCCCGGTCCAAAAACATTCAGTACTTC.

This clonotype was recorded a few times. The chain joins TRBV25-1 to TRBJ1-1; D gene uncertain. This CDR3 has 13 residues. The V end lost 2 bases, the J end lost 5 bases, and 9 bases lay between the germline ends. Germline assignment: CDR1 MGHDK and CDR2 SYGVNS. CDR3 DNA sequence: TGTGCCAGCAGTGAAGGCGGGTTAACTGAAGCTTTCTTT. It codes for CASSEGGLTEAFF.

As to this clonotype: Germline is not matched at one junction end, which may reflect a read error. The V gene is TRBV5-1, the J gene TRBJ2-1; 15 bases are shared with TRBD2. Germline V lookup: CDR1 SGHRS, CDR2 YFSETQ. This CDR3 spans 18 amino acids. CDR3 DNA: TGCGCCAGCAGTTTGGGGACTAGCGGGAGGCACGCGTGGGGAGAGCAGTTCTTC. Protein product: CASSLGTSGRHAWGEQFF.

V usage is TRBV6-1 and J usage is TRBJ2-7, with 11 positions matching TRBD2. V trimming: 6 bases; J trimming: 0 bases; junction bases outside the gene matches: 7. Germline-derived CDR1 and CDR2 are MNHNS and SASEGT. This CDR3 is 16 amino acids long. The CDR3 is CASRGGLAVSSYEQYF. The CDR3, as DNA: TGTGCCAGCAGGGGGGGACTAGCGGTTAGCTCCTACGAGCAGTACTTC.

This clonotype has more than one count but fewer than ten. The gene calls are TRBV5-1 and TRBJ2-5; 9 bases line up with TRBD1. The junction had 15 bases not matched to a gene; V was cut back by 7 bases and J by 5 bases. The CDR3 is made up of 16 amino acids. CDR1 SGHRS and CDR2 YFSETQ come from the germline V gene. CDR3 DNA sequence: TGCGCCAGCTTAAAGTTGCATTCCGGACAGGGGGAGACCCAGTACTTC. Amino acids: CASLKLHSGQGETQYF.

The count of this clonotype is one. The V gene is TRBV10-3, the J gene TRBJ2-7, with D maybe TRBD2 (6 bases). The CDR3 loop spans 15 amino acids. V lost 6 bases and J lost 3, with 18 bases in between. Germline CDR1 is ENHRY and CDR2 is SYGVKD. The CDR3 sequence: CAIRPGLQADYEQYF. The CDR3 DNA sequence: TGTGCCATCAGGCCGGGACTTCAGGCCGACTACGAGCAGTACTTC.

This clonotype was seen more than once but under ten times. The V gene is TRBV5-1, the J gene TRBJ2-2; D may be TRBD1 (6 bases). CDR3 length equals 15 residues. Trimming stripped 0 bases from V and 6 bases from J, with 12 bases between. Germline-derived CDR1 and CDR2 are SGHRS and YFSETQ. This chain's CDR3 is CASSLGQAEAGELFF. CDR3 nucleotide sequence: TGCGCCAGCAGCTTGGGACAGGCGGAGGCCGGGGAGCTGTTTTTT.